This T cell receptor (beta chain) was retrieved from a study of cytomegalovirus exposure and HLA in healthy donors. Study-wide results and limits: A later analysis linked a missense DCLRE1C variant to TCR beta V- and J-gene trimming. Reported performance of the classifier showed diagnosis of cytomegalovirus status with high specificity and sensitivity. When analyzed later, the rates of TCR association showed variation by HLA locus, with DRB1 the most and HLA-C the fewest.

The PCR ran on 60 Vbeta and 13 Jbeta primers. Generated by immunoSEQ multiplex PCR, the TCRdb table keeps only in-frame clones and is missing some. Of about 130,000 clones detected, roughly 79% appear once; the ten largest clones hold approximately 1.8%. In germline, CDR1 is MNHEY, CDR2 SVGAGI. The CDR3 is 15 residues long. The V gene end was trimmed by 7 bases and the J gene end by 1 base; junction bases not matched to a gene: 4. A word on this clone: Its antigen is undetermined.

The sample was PBMCs. The receptor comes from a woman between 50 and 59 years old in good health and CMV-seronegative. This chain links TRBV6-5 with TRBJ2-2; 9 bases align to TRBD2. CDR3 protein: CASTPSGVNTGELFF. In DNA form, the CDR3 reads TGTGCCAGCACCCCTAGCGGGGTGAACACCGGGGAGCTGTTTTTT.